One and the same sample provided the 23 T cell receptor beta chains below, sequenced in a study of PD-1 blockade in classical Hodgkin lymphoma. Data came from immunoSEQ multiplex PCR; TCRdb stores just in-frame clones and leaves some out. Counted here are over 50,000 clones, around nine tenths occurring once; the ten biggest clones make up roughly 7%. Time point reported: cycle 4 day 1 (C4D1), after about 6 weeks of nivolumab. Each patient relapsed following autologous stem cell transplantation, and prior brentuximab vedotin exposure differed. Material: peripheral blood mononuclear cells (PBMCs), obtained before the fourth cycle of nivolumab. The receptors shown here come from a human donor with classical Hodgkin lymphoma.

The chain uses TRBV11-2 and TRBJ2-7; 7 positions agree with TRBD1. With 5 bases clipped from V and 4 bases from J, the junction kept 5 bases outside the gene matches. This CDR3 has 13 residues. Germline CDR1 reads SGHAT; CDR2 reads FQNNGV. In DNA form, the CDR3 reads TGTGCCAGCAGCCCCGGACAGGTATACGAGCAGTACTTC. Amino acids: CASSPGQVYEQYF. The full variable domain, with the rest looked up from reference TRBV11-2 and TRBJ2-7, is EAGVAQSPRYKIIEKRQSVAFWCNPISGHATLYWYQQILGQGPKLLIQFQNNGVVDDSQLPKDRFSAERLKGVDSTLKIQPAKLEDSAVYLCASSPGQVYEQYFGPGTRLTVT.

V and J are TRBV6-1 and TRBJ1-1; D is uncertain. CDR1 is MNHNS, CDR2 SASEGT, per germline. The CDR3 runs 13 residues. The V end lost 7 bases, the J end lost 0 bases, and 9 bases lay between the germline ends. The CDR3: CASNPRVNTEAFF. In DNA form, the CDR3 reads TGTGCCAGCAACCCGAGGGTGAACACTGAAGCTTTCTTT.

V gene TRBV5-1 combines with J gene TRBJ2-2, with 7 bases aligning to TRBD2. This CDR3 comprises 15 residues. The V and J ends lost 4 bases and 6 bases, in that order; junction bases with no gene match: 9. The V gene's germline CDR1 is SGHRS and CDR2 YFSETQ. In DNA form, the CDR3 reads TGCGCCAGCAGCACGGCGGCGGGAGTATCCGGGGAGCTGTTTTTT. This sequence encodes CASSTAAGVSGELFF.

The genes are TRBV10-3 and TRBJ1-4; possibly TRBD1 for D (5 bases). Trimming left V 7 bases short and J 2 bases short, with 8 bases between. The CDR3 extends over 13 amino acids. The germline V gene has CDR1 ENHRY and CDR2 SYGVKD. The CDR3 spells CAIKAGTNEKLFF. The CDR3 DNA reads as TGTGCCATCAAGGCAGGGACTAATGAAAAACTGTTTTTT.

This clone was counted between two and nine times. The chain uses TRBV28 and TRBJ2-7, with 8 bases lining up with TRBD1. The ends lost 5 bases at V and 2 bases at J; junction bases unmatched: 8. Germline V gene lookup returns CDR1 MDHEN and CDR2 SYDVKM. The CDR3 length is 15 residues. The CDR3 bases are TGTGCCAGCAGTCCGTCCAGGGGGCGCGCCTACGAGCAGTACTTC. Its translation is CASSPSRGRAYEQYF.

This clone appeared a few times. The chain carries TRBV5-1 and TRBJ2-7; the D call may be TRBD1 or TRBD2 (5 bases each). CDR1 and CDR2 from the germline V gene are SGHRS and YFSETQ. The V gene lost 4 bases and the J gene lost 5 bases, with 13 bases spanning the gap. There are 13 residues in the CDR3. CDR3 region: CASSHGTLNEQYF. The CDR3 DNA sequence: TGCGCCAGCAGCCACGGGACCCTAAACGAGCAGTACTTC.

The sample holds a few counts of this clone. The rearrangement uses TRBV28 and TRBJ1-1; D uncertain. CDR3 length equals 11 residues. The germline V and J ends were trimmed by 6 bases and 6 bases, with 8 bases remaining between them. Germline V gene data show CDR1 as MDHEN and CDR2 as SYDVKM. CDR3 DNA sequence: TGTGCCAGCAGGGGGAAACCTGAAGCTTTCTTT. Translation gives CASRGKPEAFF.

Written as DNA, the CDR3 is TGTGCCAGCCCCTACGAGCAGTACTTC. Its protein is CASPYEQYF. V usage is TRBV18 and J usage is TRBJ2-7; D not certain. The V and J ends lost 8 bases and 2 bases respectively, with 1 base between them. Germline V gene sequence: CDR1 KGHSH, CDR2 LQKENI. This CDR3 spans 9 amino acids. The entire variable domain, with the rest obtained from reference TRBV18 and TRBJ2-7, is as follows: NAGVMQNPRHLVRRRGQEARLRCSPMKGHSHVYWYRQLPEEGLKFMVYLQKENIIDESGMPKERFSAEFPKEGPSILRIQQVVRGDSAAYFCASPYEQYFGPGTRLTVT.

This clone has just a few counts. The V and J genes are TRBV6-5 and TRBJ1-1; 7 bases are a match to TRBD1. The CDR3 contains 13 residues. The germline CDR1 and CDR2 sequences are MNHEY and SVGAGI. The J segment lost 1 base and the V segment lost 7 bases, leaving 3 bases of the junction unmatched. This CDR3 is CASNQGGNTEAFF. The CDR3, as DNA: TGTGCCAGCAATCAGGGGGGGAACACTGAAGCTTTCTTT.

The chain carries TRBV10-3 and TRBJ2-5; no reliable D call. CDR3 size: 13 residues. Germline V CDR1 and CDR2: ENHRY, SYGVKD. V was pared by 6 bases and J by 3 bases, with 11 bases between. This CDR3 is CAISPRIEETQYF. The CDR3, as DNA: TGTGCCATCAGCCCAAGGATCGAAGAGACCCAGTACTTC.

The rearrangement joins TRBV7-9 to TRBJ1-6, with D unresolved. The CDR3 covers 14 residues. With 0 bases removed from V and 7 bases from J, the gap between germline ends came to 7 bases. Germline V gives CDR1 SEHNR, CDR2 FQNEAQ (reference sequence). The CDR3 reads CASSLASQNSPLHF. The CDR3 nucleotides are TGTGCCAGCAGCTTAGCTTCACAGAATTCACCCCTCCACTTT.

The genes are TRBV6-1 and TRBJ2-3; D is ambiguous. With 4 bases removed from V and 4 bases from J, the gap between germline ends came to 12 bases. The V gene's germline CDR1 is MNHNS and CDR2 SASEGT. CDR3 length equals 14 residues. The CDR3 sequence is CASSVYPGPDTQYF. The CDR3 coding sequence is TGTGCCAGCAGTGTTTATCCGGGCCCAGATACGCAGTATTTT.

The CDR3 reads CASSFVRTGAGNTEAFF. The CDR3 DNA is TGTGCCAGCAGTTTCGTTCGGACAGGGGCTGGGAACACTGAAGCTTTCTTT. The chain employs TRBV28 and TRBJ1-1, with 9 positions matching TRBD1. Trimming cost V 3 bases and J 1 base; bases outside gene matches: 9. Germline V gives CDR1 MDHEN, CDR2 SYDVKM. The CDR3 runs to 17 residues. The full variable domain, completed using reference TRBV28 and TRBJ1-1, is DVKVTQSSRYLVKRTGEKVFLECVQDMDHENMFWYRQDPGLGLRLIYFSYDVKMKEKGDIPEGYSVSREKKERFSLILESASTNQTSMYLCASSFVRTGAGNTEAFFGQGTRLTVV.

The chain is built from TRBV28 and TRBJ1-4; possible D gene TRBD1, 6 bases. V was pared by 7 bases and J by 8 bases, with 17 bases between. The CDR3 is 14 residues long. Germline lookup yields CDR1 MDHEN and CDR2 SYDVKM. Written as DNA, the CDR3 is TGTGCCAGCATTCAACAGGGCCCGGGGGAAAAACTGTTTTTT. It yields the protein CASIQQGPGEKLFF.

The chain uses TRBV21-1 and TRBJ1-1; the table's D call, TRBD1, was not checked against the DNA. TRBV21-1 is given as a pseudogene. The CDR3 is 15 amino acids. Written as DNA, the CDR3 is TGTGCCAGCAGCAAGTGGGCAGACATGAACACTGAAGCTTTCTTT. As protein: CASSKWADMNTEAFF.

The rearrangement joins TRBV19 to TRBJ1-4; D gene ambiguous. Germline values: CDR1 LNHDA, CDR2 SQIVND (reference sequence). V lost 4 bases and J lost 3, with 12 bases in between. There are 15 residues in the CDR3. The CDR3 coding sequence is TGTGCCAGTAGTACCTCTCGGCAGGCTAATGAAAAACTGTTTTTT. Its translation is CASSTSRQANEKLFF.

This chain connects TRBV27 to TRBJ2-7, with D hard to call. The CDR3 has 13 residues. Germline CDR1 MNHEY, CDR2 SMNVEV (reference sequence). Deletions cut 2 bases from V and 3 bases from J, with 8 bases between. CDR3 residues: CASSLEYSYEQYF. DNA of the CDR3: TGTGCCAGCAGTTTAGAATACAGCTACGAGCAGTACTTC.

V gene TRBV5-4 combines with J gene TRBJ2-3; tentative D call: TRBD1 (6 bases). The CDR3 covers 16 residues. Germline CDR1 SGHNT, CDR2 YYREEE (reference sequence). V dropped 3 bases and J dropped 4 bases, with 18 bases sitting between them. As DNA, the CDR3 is TGTGCCAGCAGCTATGGGACGATGGGGGCCGCAGATACGCAGTATTTT. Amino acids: CASSYGTMGAADTQYF.

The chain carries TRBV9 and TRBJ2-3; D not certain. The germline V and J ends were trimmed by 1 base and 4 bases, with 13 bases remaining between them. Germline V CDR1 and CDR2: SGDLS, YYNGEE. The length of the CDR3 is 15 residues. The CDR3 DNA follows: TGTGCCAGCAGCGTAACTTCGAGTACCGCAGATACGCAGTATTTT. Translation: CASSVTSSTADTQYF.

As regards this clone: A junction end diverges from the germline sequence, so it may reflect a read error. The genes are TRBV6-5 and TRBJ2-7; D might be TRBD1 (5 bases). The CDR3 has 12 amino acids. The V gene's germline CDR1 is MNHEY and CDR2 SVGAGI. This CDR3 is CASSDQGLLQNF. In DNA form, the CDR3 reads TGTGCCAGCAGTGACCAGGGTCTCCTGCAGAACTTC.

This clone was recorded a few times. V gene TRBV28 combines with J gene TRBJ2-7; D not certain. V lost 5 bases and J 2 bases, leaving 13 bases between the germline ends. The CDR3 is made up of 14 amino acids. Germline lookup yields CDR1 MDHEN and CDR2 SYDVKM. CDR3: CASSPPGLPYEQYF. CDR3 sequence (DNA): TGTGCCAGCAGTCCCCCCGGCCTTCCCTACGAGCAGTACTTC.

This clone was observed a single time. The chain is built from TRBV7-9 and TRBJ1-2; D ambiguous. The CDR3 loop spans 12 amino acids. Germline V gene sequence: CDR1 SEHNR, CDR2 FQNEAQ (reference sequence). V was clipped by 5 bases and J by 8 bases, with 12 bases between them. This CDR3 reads CASSPSREGYTF. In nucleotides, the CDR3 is TGTGCCAGCAGCCCGAGCCGGGAGGGCTACACCTTC.

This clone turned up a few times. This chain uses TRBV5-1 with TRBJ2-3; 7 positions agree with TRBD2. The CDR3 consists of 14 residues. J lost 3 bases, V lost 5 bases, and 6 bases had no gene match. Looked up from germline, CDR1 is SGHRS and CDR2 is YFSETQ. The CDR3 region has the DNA TGCGCCAGCAGAGGCGGGAGTCCGACAGATACGCAGTATTTT. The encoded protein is CASRGGSPTDTQYF.